Given below is one TCR beta chain in context. Relative to its sample, this clone is medium-sized (0.01 to 0.1%). Its antigen is currently not known. The input lacks base qualities; no much larger clone sits a single base away. According to the germline V gene, CDR1 reads MDHEN and CDR2 reads SYDVKM. The CDR3 starts with the cysteine, ends with the phenylalanine, and has 14 residues. Just CDR3 DNA is preserved here, 42 bases in frame from base 1. Relative to germline, V is 5 bases shorter and J is 0 bases shorter, with 8 bases between their ends. The data are from a study of sequential checkpoint blockade in melanoma (dated by TCRdb to 2018 to 2020). About the full investigation: Patients were randomized 1:1 to first-line nivolumab followed by ipilimumab (arm A) or ipilimumab followed by nivolumab (arm B). Maintenance nivolumab came after both trial sequences. What the work shows at the level of the full study, not this receptor alone: Larger, independent patient cohorts are needed to validate the response-prediction model that combines TCR metrics and mutation burden.

The treatment or condition label here, explained by the study, means: randomized to nivolumab then ipilimumab (arm A) or the reverse (arm B). None of the trial patients had been given prior DNA-damaging chemotherapy. A FACS Aria II flow cytometer was used to sort live CD3+CD8+ cells that were negative for CD19 and CD56 from thawed PBMCs. Samples came from patients with melanoma in CheckMate 064, a randomized, open-label phase II trial of sequential checkpoint blockade. Peripheral blood mononuclear cells were collected by leukapheresis, purified using Ficoll-Paque, and frozen in human serum containing roughly 10% DMSO. Right after sorting, the blood CD3+CD8+ cells were verified to be >98% pure, and DNA extraction followed. TCRbeta CDR3 regions were immunosequenced from genomic DNA with the immunoSEQ Assay. Prior to high-throughput sequencing, genomic DNA was amplified by bias-controlled multiplex PCR. Per the source publication's procedure: To quantify the absolute abundance of each unique TCRbeta CDR3 region, the sequences were collapsed and filtered. Clonality was defined as 1 minus Pielou's evenness and was calculated using productive rearrangements only. Clones with significantly greater frequencies in on-treatment versus baseline samples were identified using a previously published method. TCRdb provides this immuneACCESS table in a form limited to in-frame rearrangements. Some clones are lacking; in checked studies, under half of them reflect an unresolved V gene, and why the rest are absent is not known. V and J calls and clone size are copied from that table; D and trimming were computed from the DNA. For this sample there are 9,500 to 12,000 clones; around 56% appear just once. The ten biggest clones cover approximately 15% of the sample.

The TCR comes from a human donor with melanoma. Recombination linked TRBV28 to TRBJ1-3, with the D segment identity uncertain. Source: CD8+ T cells sorted from blood (inferred from file names), taken from a patient given nivolumab and ipilimumab in sequence. The DNA is as follows: TGTGCCAGCAGTGTACTGAACTCTGGAAACACCATATATTTT. It translates to CASSVLNSGNTIYF.